A single sample is the source of the 16 T cell receptor beta chains below, sequenced in a study of cytomegalovirus exposure and HLA in healthy donors. Vbeta (60) and Jbeta (13) primers were used in the PCR. Assay: immunoSEQ multiplex PCR; the TCRdb copy retains only in-frame clones and omits some. The sample consists of about 130,000 clones, over 65% of them appearing once. The sample comprised PBMCs. All receptors derive from a man between 18 and 29 years old in good health and CMV-seropositive.

The chain is built from TRBV28 and TRBJ2-2; D perhaps matches TRBD1 (6 bases). V dropped 7 bases and J dropped 2 bases, with 17 bases sitting between them. The CDR3 length is 16 residues. Per germline, CDR1 MDHEN and CDR2 SYDVKM. The CDR3 DNA sequence: TGTGCCAGCAAGGTTGGTGGGGGCTACAACACCGGGGAGCTGTTTTTT. Its protein is CASKVGGGYNTGELFF.

The genes are TRBV15 and TRBJ2-4; the D gene is possibly TRBD1 (6 bases). Germline CDR1 is LNHNV and CDR2 is YYDKDF (reference sequence). The CDR3 consists of 15 residues. Trimming pared 5 bases from V and 3 bases from J, leaving 14 bases between. The CDR3 nucleotides are TGTGCCACCAGCGGCCCGGCGGACAGCAAAAACATTCAGTACTTC. Amino acids: CATSGPADSKNIQYF.

The V and J genes are TRBV19 and TRBJ1-1; D call uncertain. This CDR3 contains 15 residues. Germline V lookup: CDR1 LNHDA, CDR2 SQIVND (reference sequence). Trimming took 5 bases from V and 1 from J, leaving 14 bases between them. The CDR3 here is CASSAGRHQNTEAFF. CDR3 sequence (DNA): TGTGCCAGTAGTGCTGGCAGACATCAGAACACTGAAGCTTTCTTT.

This clone was counted once. The gene calls are TRBV7-8 and TRBJ1-1; unclear D gene. CDR1 and CDR2 from the germline V gene are SGHVS and FQNEAQ. Deletions cut 7 bases from V and 1 base from J, with 19 bases between. The CDR3 sequence is 16 residues long. The CDR3 region is CASTPVGGNTNTEAFF. The DNA of the CDR3 is TGTGCCAGCACCCCCGTGGGAGGCAACACGAACACTGAAGCTTTCTTT.

This clone was counted a single time. This chain joins TRBV28 and TRBJ1-4; 7 bases align to TRBD1. The germline V gene has CDR1 MDHEN and CDR2 SYDVKM. V was pared by 6 bases and J by 8 bases, with 9 bases of the junction left unmatched. CDR3 size: 14 residues. The CDR3 DNA is TGTGCCAGCAGCAATGGACAGGCAGCAGAAAAACTGTTTTTT. Its protein product is CASSNGQAAEKLFF.

This chain connects TRBV2 to TRBJ2-7, with TRBD1 matching over 10 bases. V shed 4 bases, J shed 7 bases, and the junction held 19 bases outside the gene matches. Germline V CDR1 and CDR2: SNHLY, FYNNEI. CDR3 length: 18 amino acids. This CDR3 is CASSGPGQGTPTSREQYF. CDR3 coding DNA: TGTGCCAGCAGTGGACCGGGACAGGGGACCCCTACGTCCCGGGAGCAGTACTTC.

CDR3 in amino acids: CASSQRGSGKFYEQYF. The CDR3 region has the DNA TGCGCCAGCAGCCAACGAGGTAGCGGGAAGTTCTACGAGCAGTACTTC. This chain links TRBV4-1 with TRBJ2-7, with 8 bases fitting TRBD2. Trimming at V came to 2 bases and at J to 3 bases, leaving 9 bases not matched to a gene. The V gene's germline CDR1 is MGHRA and CDR2 YSYEKL. The CDR3 covers 16 residues.

The V call is TRBV4-1, the J call TRBJ2-1, with TRBD2 matching 14 bases. Germline V gives CDR1 MGHRA, CDR2 YSYEKL. The trim removed 1 base at V and 9 bases at J, leaving 5 bases unmatched. This CDR3 region has 16 residues. Here the CDR3 reads CASSQAGLAGVAEQFF. CDR3 nucleotides: TGCGCCAGCAGCCAAGCGGGACTAGCGGGAGTAGCTGAGCAGTTCTTC.

V and J are TRBV6-1 and TRBJ2-1, with D possibly TRBD1 on 6 matching bases. This CDR3 comprises 13 residues. V dropped 7 bases and J dropped 7 bases, with 14 bases sitting between them. The V gene's germline CDR1 is MNHNS and CDR2 SASEGT. The CDR3 region has the DNA TGTGCCAGCATGCTGGGGGCGAGAAATGAGCAGTTCTTC. It encodes CASMLGARNEQFF.

This clone was recorded once. The J gene is TRBJ1-1, the V gene TRBV6-5; D might be TRBD1 (5 bases). V dropped 6 bases and J dropped 3 bases, with 11 bases sitting between them. Germline loops: CDR1 MNHEY, CDR2 SVGAGI. This CDR3 contains 13 residues. For the CDR3, the DNA is TGTGCCAGCAGGATAGGGGTTTACACTGAAGCTTTCTTT. Its protein is CASRIGVYTEAFF.

In this sample, this clone turned up a few times. V and J are TRBV13 and TRBJ2-6, with a weak D call TRBD1 (6 bases). The CDR3 runs 17 residues. Trimming removed 8 bases from V and 1 base from J, with 18 bases in between. Per the germline V gene, CDR1 is PRHDT and CDR2 is FYEKMQ (reference sequence). CDR3 nucleotide sequence: TGTGCCAGCGAGAAACAGGGTGTTCGGTCTGGGGCCAACGTCCTGACTTTC. This codes for CASEKQGVRSGANVLTF. Filled out from reference TRBV13 and TRBJ2-6, the complete variable domain reads AAGVIQSPRHLIKEKRETATLKCYPIPRHDTVYWYQQGPGQDPQFLISFYEKMQSDKGSIPDRFSAQQFSDYHSELNMSSLELGDSALYFCASEKQGVRSGANVLTFGAGSRLTVL.

The rearrangement uses TRBV19 and TRBJ1-1, with no clear D. The germline CDR1 and CDR2 sequences are LNHDA and SQIVND (reference sequence). The V end lost 3 bases, the J end lost 4 bases, and 15 bases lay between the germline ends. This CDR3 has 15 amino acids. CDR3 region: CASSMWHYVGTEAFF. The CDR3 region has the DNA TGTGCCAGTAGTATGTGGCACTACGTCGGCACTGAAGCTTTCTTT.

The chain uses TRBV28 and TRBJ2-3, with D unresolved. CDR1 is MDHEN and CDR2 is SYDVKM in the germline V gene. This CDR3 spans 14 amino acids. The V end was cut by 2 bases, the J end by 2 bases, with 8 bases between. CDR3 amino acids: CASSLNGPTDTQYF. The CDR3 DNA reads TGTGCCAGCAGTTTAAATGGCCCCACAGATACGCAGTATTTT. Variable domain in full (rest from reference TRBV28 and TRBJ2-3): DVKVTQSSRYLVKRTGEKVFLECVQDMDHENMFWYRQDPGLGLRLIYFSYDVKMKEKGDIPEGYSVSREKKERFSLILESASTNQTSMYLCASSLNGPTDTQYFGPGTRLTVL.

The CDR3 DNA follows: TGTGCCAGCAGGGGGTACGGGCATGTGGCTAGCGCGCAGTTCTTC. Translation: CASRGYGHVASAQFF. The chain has TRBV7-6 and TRBJ2-1, with D perhaps TRBD2 (6 bases). V lost 6 bases to trimming and J lost 12 bases, with 24 bases between them. The V gene's germline CDR1 is SGHVS and CDR2 FNYEAQ. The CDR3 consists of 15 residues.

V gene TRBV9 combines with J gene TRBJ1-4; D gene uncertain. The CDR3 loop spans 13 amino acids. V gave up 0 bases and J gave up 5 bases, with 5 bases separating them. Germline assignment: CDR1 SGDLS and CDR2 YYNGEE. Here the CDR3 reads CASSVDWNEKLFF. The CDR3 DNA reads TGTGCCAGCAGCGTAGACTGGAATGAAAAACTGTTTTTT.

This clone was recorded only once. The chain carries TRBV5-1 and TRBJ2-1; TRBD2 matches 11 bases. The CDR3 extends over 16 amino acids. Per the germline V gene, CDR1 is SGHRS and CDR2 is YFSETQ. V shed 4 bases, J shed 7 bases, and the junction held 10 bases outside the gene matches. CDR3 DNA: TGCGCCAGCAGCCCATTAGCGGGGGGGCCTGGGAATGAGCAGTTCTTC. This encodes CASSPLAGGPGNEQFF.